This T cell receptor (beta chain) originates from a study of blood T cell repertoires in COVID-19. Study-wide context: The United States, Italy and Spain were the sources of the acute and convalescent COVID-19 samples.

Repertoires were generated with immunoSEQ multiplex PCR, while TCRdb's copy carries only in-frame clones and drops some. The sample holds around 30,000 clones; about 90% are singletons and the top ten take approximately 2.5%. The ends lost 4 bases at V and 0 bases at J; junction bases unmatched: 4. Germline-derived CDR1 and CDR2 are LGHDT and YNNKEL (reference sequence). This CDR3 has 17 amino acids. The sequenced sample consisted of peripheral blood. The chain recombines TRBV3-1 (or the pseudogene TRBV3-2) with TRBJ2-3; 13 bases are shared with TRBD2. The TCR sequence derives from a man between 45 and 60 years old with active COVID-19. DNA for the CDR3: TGTGCCAGCAGCCTGGGACTAGCGGGAACTAGCACAGATACGCAGTATTTT. Its translation is CASSLGLAGTSTDTQYF.